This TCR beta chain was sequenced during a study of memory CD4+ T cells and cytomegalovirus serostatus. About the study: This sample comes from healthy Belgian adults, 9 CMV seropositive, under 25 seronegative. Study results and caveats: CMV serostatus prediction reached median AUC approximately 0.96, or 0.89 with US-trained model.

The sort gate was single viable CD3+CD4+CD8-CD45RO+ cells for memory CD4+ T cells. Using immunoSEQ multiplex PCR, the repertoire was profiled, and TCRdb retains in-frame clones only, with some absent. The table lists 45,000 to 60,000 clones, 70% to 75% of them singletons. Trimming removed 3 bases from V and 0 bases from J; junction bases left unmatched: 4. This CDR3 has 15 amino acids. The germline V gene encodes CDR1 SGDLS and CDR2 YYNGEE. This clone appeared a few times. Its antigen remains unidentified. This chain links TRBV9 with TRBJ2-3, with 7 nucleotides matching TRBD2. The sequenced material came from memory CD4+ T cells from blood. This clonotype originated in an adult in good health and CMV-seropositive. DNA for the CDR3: TGTGCCAGCAGCGCCTTACTAGCGAGCACAGATACGCAGTATTTT. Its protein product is CASSALLASTDTQYF.